In this sample, the clone carrying this T cell receptor beta chain turned up a few times. These data come from a study of blood T cells in healthy people across ages. Trimming stripped 3 bases from V and 2 bases from J, with 11 bases between. The CDR3 contains 14 residues. Germline CDR1 and CDR2: LNHDA and SQIVND (reference sequence). Then a second PCR, running about 7 to 11 cycles, was carried out with a sample-barcoded 5' primer and a J-beta primer mix. A single record per CDR3 protein comes from TCRdb applying MiXCR to the 5' RACE reads. Of over a million distinct CDR3 sequences listed, roughly a quarter are singletons. These records were also assigned to another study, of T cells of mothers and their children.

The clonotype comes from a girl aged 2 to 10 in good health. The sequencing input was blood. The chain carries TRBV19 and TRBJ2-7, with D perhaps TRBD1 (6 bases). CDR3 nucleotide sequence: TGTGCCAGTAGTATTGGGGGCATAGCCTACGAGCAGTACTTC. Residues: CASSIGGIAYEQYF.